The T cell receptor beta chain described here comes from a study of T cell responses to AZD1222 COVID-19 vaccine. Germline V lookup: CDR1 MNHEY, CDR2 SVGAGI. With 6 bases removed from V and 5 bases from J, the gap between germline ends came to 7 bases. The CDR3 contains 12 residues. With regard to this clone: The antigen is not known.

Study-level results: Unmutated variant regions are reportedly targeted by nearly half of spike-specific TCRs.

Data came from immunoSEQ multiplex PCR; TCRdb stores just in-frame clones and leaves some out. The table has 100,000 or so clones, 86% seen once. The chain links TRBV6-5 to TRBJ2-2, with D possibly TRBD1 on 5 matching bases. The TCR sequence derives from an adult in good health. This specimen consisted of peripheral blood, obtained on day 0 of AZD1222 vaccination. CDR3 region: CASRKGTGELFF. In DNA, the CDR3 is TGTGCCAGCAGGAAGGGGACCGGGGAGCTGTTTTTT.